This T cell receptor (beta chain) was found in a study of molecular identifiers for immune sequencing clone quantification. The CDR3 runs to 14 residues. Between the trimmed V and J ends, which lost 5 bases and 0 bases, there was a span of 7 bases. Germline V lookup: CDR1 LNHDA, CDR2 SQIVND (reference sequence). This clonotype has a handful of counts. TCRdb itself ran the PCR reads through MiXCR, one entry per CDR3 protein. This sample has under 800,000 distinct CDR3 sequences, with less than 30% found just once. Sequencing used naive CD8+ T cells from blood, with Jurkat cell RNA spiked in. Documented subset: FACS-sorted CD8+CD4-CCR7+CD45RA+ naive T cells. This clonotype was sampled from a human donor in good health. Some libraries in this study had Jurkat cell RNA spiked in. The chain joins TRBV19 to TRBJ2-2; D remains ambiguous. CDR3 sequence (DNA): TGTGCCAGTAGTCCAAGGGCGAACACCGGGGAGCTGTTTTTT. Translation gives CASSPRANTGELFF.